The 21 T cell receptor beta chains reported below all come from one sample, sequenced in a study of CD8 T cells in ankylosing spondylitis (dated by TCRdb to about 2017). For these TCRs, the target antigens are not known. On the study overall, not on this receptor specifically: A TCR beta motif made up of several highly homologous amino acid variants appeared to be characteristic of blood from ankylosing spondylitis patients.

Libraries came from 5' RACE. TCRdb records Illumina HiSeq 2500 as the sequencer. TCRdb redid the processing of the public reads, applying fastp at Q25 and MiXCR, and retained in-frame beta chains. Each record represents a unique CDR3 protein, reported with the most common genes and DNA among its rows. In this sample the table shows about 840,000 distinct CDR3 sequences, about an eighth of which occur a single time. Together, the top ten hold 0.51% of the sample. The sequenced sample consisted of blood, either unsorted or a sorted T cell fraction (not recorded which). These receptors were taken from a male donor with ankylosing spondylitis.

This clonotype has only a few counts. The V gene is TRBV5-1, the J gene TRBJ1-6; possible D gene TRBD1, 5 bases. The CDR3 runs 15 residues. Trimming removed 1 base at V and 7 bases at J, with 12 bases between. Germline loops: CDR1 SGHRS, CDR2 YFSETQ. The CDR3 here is CASSLSRASNSPLHF. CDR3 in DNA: TGCGCCAGCAGCTTGAGCAGGGCTTCGAATTCACCCCTCCACTTT.

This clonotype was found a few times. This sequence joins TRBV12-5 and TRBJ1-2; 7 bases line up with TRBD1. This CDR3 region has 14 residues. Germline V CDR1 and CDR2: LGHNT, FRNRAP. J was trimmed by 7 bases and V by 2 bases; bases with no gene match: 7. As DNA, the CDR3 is TGTGCTAGTGGTTTGAGCGGCAGGGGGGGTGGCTACACCTTC. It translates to CASGLSGRGGGYTF.

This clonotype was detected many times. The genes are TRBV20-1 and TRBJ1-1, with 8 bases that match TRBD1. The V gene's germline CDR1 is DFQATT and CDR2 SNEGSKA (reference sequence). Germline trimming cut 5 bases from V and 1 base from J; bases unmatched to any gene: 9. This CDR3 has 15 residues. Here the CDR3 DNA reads TGCAGTGCTCACCGTCCCGGGACAGGGAACACTGAAGCTTTCTTT. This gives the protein CSAHRPGTGNTEAFF.

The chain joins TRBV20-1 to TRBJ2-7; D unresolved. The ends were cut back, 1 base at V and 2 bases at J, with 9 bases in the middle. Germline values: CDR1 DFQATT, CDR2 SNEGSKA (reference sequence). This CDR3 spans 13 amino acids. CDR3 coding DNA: TGCAGTGCTAGAGCGGAAGGGACCTACGAGCAGTACTTC. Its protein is CSARAEGTYEQYF.

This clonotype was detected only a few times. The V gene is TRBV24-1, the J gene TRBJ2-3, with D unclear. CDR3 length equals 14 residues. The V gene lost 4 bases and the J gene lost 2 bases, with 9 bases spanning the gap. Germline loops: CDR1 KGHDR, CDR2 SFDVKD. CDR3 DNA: TGTGCCACCAGTGACCCCAGGACCACAGATACGCAGTATTTT. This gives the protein CATSDPRTTDTQYF.

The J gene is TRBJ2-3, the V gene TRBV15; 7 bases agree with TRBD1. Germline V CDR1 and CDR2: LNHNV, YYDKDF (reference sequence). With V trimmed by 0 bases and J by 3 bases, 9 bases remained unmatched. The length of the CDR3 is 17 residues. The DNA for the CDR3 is TGTGCCACCAGCAGAGATCTAGGGGGCAAGAGGACAGATACGCAGTATTTT. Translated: CATSRDLGGKRTDTQYF.

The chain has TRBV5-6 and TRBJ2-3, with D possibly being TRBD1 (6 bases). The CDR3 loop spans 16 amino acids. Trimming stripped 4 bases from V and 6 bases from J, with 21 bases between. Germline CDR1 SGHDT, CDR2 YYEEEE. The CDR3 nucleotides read TGTGCCAGCAGCCCCTGGGGGCAGGCCCTGGGGGATACGCAGTATTTT. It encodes CASSPWGQALGDTQYF.

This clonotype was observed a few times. The CDR3, as DNA: TGCGCCAGCAGCCAAGAACTGGCTAGCGGGGGGGCATTCTACGAGCAGTACTTC. This translates into CASSQELASGGAFYEQYF. The V gene is TRBV4-3, the J gene TRBJ2-7; 12 positions agree with TRBD2. This CDR3 comprises 18 residues. Germline V gene sequence: CDR1 LGHNA, CDR2 YSLEER. The junction had 9 bases not matched to a gene; V was cut back by 0 bases and J by 3 bases.

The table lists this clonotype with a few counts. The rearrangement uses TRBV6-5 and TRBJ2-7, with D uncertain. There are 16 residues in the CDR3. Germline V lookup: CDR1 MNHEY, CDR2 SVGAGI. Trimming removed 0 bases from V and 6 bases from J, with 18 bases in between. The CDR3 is CASSYSKKKVGREQYF. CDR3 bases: TGTGCCAGCAGTTACTCGAAAAAGAAGGTAGGGCGCGAGCAGTACTTC.

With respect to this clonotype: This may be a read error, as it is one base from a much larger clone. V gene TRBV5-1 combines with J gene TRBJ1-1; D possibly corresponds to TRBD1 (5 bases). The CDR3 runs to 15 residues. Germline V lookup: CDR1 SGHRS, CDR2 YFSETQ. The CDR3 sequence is CGSSFGTAVGTEAFF. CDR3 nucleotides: TGCGGCAGCAGCTTCGGGACGGCCGTTGGCACTGAAGCTTTCTTT.

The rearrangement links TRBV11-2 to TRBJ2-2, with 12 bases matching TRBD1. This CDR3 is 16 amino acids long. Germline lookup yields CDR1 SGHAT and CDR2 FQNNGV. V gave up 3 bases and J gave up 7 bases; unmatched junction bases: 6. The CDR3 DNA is TGTGCCAGCAGCTTTCCGGGACAGGGGGCTATCGGGGAGCTGTTTTTT. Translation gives CASSFPGQGAIGELFF.

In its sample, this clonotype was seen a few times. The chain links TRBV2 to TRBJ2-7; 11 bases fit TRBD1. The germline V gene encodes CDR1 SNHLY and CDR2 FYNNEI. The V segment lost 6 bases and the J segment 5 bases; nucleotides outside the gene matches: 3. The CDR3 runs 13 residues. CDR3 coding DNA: TGTGCCAGCAGGGACAGGGGGCGCAACGAGCAGTACTTC. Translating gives CASRDRGRNEQYF.

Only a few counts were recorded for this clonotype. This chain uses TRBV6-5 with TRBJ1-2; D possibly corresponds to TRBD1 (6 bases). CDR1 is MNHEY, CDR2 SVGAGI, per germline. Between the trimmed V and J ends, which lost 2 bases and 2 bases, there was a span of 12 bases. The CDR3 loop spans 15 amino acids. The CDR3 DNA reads TGTGCCAGCAGTTACATGGGACACAAAAACTATGGCTACACCTTC. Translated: CASSYMGHKNYGYTF.

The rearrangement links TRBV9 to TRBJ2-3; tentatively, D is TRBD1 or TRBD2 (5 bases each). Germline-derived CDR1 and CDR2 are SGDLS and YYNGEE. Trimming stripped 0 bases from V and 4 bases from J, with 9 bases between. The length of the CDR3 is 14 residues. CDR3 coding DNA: TGTGCCAGCAGCGTAGGGGGGATGGCAGATACGCAGTATTTT. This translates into CASSVGGMADTQYF.

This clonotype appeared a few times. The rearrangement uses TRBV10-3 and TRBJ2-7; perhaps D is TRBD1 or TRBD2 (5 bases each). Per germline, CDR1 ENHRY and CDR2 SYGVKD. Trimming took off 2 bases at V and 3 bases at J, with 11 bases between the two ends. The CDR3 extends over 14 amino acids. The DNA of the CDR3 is TGTGCCATCAGTGAGGGGGGATTTCACTACGAGCAGTACTTC. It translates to CAISEGGFHYEQYF.

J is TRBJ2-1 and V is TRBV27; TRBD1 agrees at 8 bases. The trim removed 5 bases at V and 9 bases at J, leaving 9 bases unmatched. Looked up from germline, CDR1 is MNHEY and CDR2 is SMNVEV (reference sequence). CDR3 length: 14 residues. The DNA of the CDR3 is TGTGCCAGCAGTCCGCGGACAGGGTCGGGTGAGCAGTTCTTC. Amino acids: CASSPRTGSGEQFF.

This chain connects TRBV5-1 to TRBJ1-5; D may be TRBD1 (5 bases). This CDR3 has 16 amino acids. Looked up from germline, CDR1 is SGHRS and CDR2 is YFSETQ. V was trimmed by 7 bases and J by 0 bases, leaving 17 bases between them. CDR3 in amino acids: CASRLGGADSNQPQHF. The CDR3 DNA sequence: TGCGCCAGCCGGCTTGGAGGGGCCGATAGCAATCAGCCCCAGCATTTT.

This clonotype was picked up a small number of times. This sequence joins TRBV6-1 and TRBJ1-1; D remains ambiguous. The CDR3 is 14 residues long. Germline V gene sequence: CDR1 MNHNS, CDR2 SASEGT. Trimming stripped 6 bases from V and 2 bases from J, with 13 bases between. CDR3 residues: CASRRSLSNTEAFF. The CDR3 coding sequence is TGTGCCAGCAGGAGATCCCTGAGTAACACTGAAGCTTTCTTT.

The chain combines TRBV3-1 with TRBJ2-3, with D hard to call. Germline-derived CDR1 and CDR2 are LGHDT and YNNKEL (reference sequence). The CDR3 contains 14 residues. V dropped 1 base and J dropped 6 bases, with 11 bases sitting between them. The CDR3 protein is CASSQVISGDTQYF. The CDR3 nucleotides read TGTGCCAGCAGCCAAGTTATTAGTGGGGATACGCAGTATTTT.

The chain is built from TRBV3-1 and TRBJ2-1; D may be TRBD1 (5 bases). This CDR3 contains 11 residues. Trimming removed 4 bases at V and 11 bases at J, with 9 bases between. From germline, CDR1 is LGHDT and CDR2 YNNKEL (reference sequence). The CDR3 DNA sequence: TGTGCCAGCAGCCCTAGGGGTAAGCAGTTCTTC. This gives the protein CASSPRGKQFF.

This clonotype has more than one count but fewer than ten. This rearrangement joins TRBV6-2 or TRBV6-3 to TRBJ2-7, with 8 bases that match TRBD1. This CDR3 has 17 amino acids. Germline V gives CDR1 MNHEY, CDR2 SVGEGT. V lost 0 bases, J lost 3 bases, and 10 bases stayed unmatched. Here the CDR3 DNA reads TGTGCCAGCAGTTACTCCCGGACAGGGAGGAAGAACTACGAGCAGTACTTC. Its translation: CASSYSRTGRKNYEQYF.